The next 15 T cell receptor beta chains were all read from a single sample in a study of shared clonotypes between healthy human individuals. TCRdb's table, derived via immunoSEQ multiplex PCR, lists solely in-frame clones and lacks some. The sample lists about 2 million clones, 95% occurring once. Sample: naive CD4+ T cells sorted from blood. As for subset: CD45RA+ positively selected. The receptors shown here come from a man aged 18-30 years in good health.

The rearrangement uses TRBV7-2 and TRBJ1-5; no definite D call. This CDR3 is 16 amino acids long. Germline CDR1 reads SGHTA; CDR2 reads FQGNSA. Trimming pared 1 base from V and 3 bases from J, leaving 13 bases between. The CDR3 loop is CASSLGTEKINQPQHF. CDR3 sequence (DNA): TGTGCCAGCAGCTTAGGGACGGAGAAGATCAATCAGCCCCAGCATTTT.

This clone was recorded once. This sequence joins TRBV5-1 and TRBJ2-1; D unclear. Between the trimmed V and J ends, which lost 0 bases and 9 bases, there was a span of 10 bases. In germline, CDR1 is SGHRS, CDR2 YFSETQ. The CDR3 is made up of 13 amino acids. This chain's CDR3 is CASSLEVWSEQFF. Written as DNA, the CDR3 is TGCGCCAGCAGCTTGGAGGTTTGGAGTGAGCAGTTCTTC. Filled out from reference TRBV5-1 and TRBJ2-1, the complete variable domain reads KAGVTQTPRYLIKTRGQQVTLSCSPISGHRSVSWYQQTPGQGLQFLFEYFSETQRNKGNFPGRFSGRQFSNSRSEMNVSTLELGDSALYLCASSLEVWSEQFFGPGTRLTVL.

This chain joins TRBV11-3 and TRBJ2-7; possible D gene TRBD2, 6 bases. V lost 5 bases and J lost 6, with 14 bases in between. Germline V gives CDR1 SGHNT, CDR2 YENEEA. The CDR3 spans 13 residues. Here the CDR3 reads CASSPGVLGEQYF. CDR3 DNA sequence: TGTGCCAGCAGCCCGGGGGTTTTGGGCGAGCAGTACTTC. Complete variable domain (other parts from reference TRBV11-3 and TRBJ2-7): EAGVVQSPRYKIIEKKQPVAFWCNPISGHNTLYWYLQNLGQGPELLIRYENEEAVDDSQLPKDRFSAERLKGVDSTLKIQPAELGDSAVYLCASSPGVLGEQYFGPGTRLTVT.

CDR3 residues: CAISESKGGVDSYNEQFF. The CDR3 region has the DNA TGTGCCATCAGTGAGTCGAAAGGCGGAGTTGACTCCTACAATGAGCAGTTCTTC. The V call is TRBV10-3, the J call TRBJ2-1; D gene uncertain. The V and J ends lost 0 bases and 0 bases respectively, with 15 bases between them. There are 18 residues in the CDR3. The germline CDR1 and CDR2 sequences are ENHRY and SYGVKD.

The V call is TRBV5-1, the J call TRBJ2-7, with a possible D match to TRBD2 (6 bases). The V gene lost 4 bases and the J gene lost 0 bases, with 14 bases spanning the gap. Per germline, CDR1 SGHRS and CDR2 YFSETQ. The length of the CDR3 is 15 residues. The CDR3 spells CASSVQGLSSYEQYF. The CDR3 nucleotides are TGCGCCAGCAGCGTCCAGGGACTGAGCTCCTACGAGCAGTACTTC.

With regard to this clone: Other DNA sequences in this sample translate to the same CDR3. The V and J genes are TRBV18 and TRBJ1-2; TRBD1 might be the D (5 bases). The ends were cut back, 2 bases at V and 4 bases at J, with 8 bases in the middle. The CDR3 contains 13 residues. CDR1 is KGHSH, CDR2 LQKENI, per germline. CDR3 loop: CASSPGQGYGYTF. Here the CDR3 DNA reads TGTGCCAGCTCACCAGGGCAGGGCTATGGCTACACCTTC.

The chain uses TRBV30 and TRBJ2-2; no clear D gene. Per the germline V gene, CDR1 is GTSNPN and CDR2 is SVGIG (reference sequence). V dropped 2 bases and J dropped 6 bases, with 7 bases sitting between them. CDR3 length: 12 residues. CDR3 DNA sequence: TGTGCCTGGAGTAGGGTCCCCGGGGAGCTGTTTTTT. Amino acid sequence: CAWSRVPGELFF.

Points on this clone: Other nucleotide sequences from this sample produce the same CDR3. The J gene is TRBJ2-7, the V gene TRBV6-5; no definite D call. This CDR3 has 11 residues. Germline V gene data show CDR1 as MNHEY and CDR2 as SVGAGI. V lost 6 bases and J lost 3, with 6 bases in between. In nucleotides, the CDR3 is TGTGCCAGCAGGAACAGCTACGAGCAGTACTTC. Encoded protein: CASRNSYEQYF.

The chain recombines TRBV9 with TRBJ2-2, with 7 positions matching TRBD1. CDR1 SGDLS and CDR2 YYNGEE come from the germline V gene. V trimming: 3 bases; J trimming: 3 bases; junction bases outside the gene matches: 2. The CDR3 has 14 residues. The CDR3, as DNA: TGTGCCAGCAGCGGGGGACAGTACACCGGGGAGCTGTTTTTT. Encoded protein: CASSGGQYTGELFF.

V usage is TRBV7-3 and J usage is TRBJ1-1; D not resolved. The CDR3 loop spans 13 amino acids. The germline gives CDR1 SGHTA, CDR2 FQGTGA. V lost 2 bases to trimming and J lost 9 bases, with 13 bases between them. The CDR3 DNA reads TGTGCCAGCAGCTTATCAGGCACCTCTAAAGCTTTCTTT. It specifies CASSLSGTSKAFF.

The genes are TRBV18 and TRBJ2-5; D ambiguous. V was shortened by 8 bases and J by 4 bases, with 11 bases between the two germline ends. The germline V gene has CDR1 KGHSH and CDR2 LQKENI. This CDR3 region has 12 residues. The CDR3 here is CASRPGGETQYF. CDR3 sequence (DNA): TGTGCCAGCCGACCGGGTGGAGAGACCCAGTACTTC.

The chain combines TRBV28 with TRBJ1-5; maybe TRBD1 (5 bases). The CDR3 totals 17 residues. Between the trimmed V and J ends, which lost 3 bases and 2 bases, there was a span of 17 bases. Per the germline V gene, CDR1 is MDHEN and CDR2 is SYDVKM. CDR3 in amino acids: CASSLITGLIGNQPQHF. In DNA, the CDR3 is TGTGCCAGCAGTTTGATCACAGGACTCATTGGCAATCAGCCCCAGCATTTT.

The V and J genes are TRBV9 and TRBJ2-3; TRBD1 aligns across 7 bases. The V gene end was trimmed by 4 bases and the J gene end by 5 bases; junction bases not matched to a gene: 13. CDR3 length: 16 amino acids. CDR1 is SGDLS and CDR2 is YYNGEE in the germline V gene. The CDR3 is CASSQRGLFLLDTQYF. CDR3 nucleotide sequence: TGTGCCAGCAGCCAGAGGGGGCTATTCCTCTTAGATACGCAGTATTTT.

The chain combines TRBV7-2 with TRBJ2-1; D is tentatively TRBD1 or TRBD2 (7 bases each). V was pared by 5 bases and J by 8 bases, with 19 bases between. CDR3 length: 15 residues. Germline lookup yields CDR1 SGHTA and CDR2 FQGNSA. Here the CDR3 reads CASSAGGVGVDEQFF. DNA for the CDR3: TGTGCCAGCAGCGCAGGGGGGGTAGGTGTCGATGAGCAGTTCTTC.

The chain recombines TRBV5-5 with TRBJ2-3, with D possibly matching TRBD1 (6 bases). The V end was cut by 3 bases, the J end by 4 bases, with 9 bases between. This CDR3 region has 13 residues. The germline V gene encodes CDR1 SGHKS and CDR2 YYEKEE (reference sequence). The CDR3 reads CASSSTGPDTQYF. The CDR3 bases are TGTGCCAGCAGCTCTACAGGGCCAGATACGCAGTATTTT.